This T cell receptor (beta chain) was identified during a study of cytomegalovirus exposure and HLA in healthy donors. Whole-study findings and limits: No immune exposure information besides CMV serostatus was available.

After removal of 0 bases from V and 8 bases from J, the junction contained 6 bases not matched to a gene. Per germline, CDR1 SGHRS and CDR2 YFSETQ. This CDR3 spans 14 amino acids. With respect to this clone: The target antigen is unknown.

PCR amplification relied on 60 Vbeta primers (plus 13 Jbeta primers). This table comes from immunoSEQ multiplex PCR, and its TCRdb copy is limited to in-frame clones, with some not included. Of about 160,000 clones in the sample, approximately 77% are singletons; the top ten hold more than 3.5%. The sequenced sample was PBMCs. The TCR sequence derives from a man aged 25 to 45 in good health and CMV-seropositive. The rearrangement joins TRBV5-1 to TRBJ1-2; 8 nucleotides line up with TRBD1. This chain's CDR3 is CASSLAPDRVGYTF. The CDR3 nucleotides are TGCGCCAGCAGCTTGGCTCCGGACAGGGTCGGCTACACCTTC.